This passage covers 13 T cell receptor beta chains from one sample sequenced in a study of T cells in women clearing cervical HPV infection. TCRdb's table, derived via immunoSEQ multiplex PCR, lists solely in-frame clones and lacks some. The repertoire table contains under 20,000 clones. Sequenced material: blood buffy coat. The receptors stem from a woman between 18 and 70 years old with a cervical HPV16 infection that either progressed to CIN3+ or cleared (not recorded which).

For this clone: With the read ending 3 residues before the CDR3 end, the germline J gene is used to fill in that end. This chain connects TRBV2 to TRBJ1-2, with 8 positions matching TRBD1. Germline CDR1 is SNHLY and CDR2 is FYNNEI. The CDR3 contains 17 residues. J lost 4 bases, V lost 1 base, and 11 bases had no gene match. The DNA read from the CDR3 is TGTGCCAGCAGTGAAGGGTTTGTGAGGACAGGGACCTATGGC. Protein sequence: CASSEGFVRTGTYG. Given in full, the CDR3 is CASSEGFVRTGTYGYTF. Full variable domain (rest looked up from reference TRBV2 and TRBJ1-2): EPEVTQTPSHQVTQMGQEVILRCVPISNHLYFYWYRQILGQKVEFLVSFYNNEISEKSEIFDDQFSVERPDGSNFTLKIRSTKLEDSAMYFCASSEGFVRTGTYGYTFGSGTRLTVV.

CDR3 region: CASSQRAGALHYNEQFF. The sequenced CDR3 bases are TGTGCCAGCAGCCAGCGGGCGGGGGCCCTCCACTACAATGAG. J is TRBJ2-1 and V is TRBV4-2; tentative D call: TRBD2 (7 bases). The read halts 3 residues ahead of the CDR3 end, with the missing end drawn from the germline J gene. This CDR3 has 17 residues. Trimming pared 3 bases from V and 3 bases from J, leaving 18 bases between. The germline CDR1 and CDR2 sequences are LGHNA and YNFKEQ.

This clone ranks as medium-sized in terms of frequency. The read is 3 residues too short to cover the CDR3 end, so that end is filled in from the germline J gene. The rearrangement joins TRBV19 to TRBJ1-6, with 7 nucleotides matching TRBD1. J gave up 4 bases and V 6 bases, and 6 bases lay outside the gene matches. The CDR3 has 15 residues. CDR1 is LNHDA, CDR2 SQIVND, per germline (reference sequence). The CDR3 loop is CASRGTEGYNSPLHF. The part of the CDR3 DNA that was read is TGTGCCAGTAGGGGGACAGAAGGATATAATTCACCC.

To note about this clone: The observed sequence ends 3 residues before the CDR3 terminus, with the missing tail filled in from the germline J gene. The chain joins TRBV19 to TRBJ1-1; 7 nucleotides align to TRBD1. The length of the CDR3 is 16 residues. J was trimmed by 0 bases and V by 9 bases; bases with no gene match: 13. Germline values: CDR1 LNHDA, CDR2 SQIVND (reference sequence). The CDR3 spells CASIGLTGIMNTEAFF. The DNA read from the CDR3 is TGTGCCAGCATCGGATTGACAGGGATCATGAACACTGAA.

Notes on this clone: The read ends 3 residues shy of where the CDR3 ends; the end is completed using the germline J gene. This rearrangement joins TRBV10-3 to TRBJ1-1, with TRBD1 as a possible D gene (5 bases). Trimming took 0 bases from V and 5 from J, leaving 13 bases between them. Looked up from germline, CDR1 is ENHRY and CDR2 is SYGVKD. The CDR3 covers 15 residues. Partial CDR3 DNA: TGTGCCATCAGTGAGTCAGACATCGAGGGGACTGAA. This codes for CAISESDIEGTE. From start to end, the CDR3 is CAISESDIEGTEAFF.

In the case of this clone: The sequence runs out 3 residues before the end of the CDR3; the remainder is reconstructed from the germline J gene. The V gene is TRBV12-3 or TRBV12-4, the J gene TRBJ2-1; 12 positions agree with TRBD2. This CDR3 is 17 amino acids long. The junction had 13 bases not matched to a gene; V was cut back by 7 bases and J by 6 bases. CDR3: CASTGGVLAGGLNEQFF. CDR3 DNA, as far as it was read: TGTGCCAGCACGGGGGGGGTACTAGCGGGGGGCCTCAATGAG.

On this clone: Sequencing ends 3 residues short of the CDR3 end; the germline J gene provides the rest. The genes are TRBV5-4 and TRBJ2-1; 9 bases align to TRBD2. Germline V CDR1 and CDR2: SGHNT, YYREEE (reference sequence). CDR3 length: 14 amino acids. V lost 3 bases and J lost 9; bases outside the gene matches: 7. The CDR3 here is CASSSGTSISEQFF. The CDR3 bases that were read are TGTGCCAGCAGCTCCGGGACTAGCATCAGTGAG.

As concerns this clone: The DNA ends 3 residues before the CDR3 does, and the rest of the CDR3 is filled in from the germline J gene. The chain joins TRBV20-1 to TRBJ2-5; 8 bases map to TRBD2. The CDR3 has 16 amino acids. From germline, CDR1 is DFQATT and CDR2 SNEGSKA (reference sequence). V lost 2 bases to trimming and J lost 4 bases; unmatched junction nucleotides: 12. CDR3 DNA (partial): TGCAGTGCTAGATCAGGTTATTTAGCGGGGCGAGAGACC. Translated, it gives CSARSGYLAGRET. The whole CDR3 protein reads CSARSGYLAGRETQYF.

The chain's CDR3 is CSARETAGGPSYNEQFF. CDR3 bases read: TGCAGTGCTAGAGAGACAGCGGGGGGTCCCTCCTACAATGAG. The chain recombines TRBV20-1 with TRBJ2-1; TRBD2 agrees at 9 bases. The CDR3 extends 3 residues past the end of the read, so its final part is completed from the germline J gene. The V and J ends lost 0 bases and 0 bases, in that order; junction bases with no gene match: 6. The CDR3 totals 17 residues. Germline loops: CDR1 DFQATT, CDR2 SNEGSKA (reference sequence).

CDR3: CSARDLQGQEETQYF. The sequenced part of the CDR3 DNA is TGCAGTGCTAGAGATCTTCAGGGACAGGAAGAGACC. V is TRBV20-1 and J is TRBJ2-5; 8 bases line up with TRBD1. The read finishes 3 residues shy of the CDR3 end, and the germline J gene is used to complete it. Germline-derived CDR1 and CDR2 are DFQATT and SNEGSKA (reference sequence). The CDR3 extends over 15 amino acids. V was pared by 0 bases and J by 3 bases, with 6 bases of the junction left unmatched.

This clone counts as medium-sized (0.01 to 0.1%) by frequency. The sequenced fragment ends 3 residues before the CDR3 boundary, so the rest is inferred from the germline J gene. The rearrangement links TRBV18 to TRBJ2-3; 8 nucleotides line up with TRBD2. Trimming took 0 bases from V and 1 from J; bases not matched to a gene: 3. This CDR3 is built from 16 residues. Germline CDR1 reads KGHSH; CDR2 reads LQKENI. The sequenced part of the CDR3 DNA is TGTGCCAGCTCACCACCTTCCGGGGGGGGCACAGATACG. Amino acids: CASSPPSGGGTDT. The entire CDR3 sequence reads CASSPPSGGGTDTQYF.

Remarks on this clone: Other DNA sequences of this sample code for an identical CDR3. The sequenced part of the CDR3 DNA is TGTGCCAGCTCACCACCCGCCGGGGGGGCGTTATACAATGAG. It translates to CASSPPAGGALYNE. The entire CDR3 is CASSPPAGGALYNEQFF. The chain joins TRBV18 to TRBJ2-1; 8 bases are a match to TRBD2. The read halts 3 residues ahead of the CDR3 end, with the missing end drawn from the germline J gene. Germline V gene sequence: CDR1 KGHSH, CDR2 LQKENI. CDR3 length equals 17 residues. The ends lost 0 bases at V and 4 bases at J; junction bases unmatched: 8.

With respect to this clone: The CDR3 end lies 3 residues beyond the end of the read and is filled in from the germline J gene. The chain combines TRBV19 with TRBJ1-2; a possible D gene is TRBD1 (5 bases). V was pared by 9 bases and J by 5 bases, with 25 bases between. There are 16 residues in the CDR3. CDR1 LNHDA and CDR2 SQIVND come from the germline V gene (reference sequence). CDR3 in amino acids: CASTGVWGTFSYGYTF. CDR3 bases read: TGTGCCAGCACGGGGGTATGGGGAACCTTTTCATATGGC. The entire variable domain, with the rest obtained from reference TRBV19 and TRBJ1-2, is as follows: DGGITQSPKYLFRKEGQNVTLSCEQNLNHDAMYWYRQDPGQGLRLIYYSQIVNDFQKGDIAEGYSVSREKKESFPLTVTSAQKNPTAFYLCASTGVWGTFSYGYTFGSGTRLTVV.